These 31 T cell receptor beta chains came from one sample sequenced in a study of shared T cell receptors in the human thymus. Assay: immunoSEQ multiplex PCR; the TCRdb copy retains only in-frame clones and omits some. The sample holds over 350,000 clones; about 95% are singletons and the top ten take around 0.018%. The sample consisted of thymocytes. These receptors were collected from a human donor.

The V call is TRBV11-2, the J call TRBJ1-1, with D possibly matching TRBD1 (5 bases). Germline V gene sequence: CDR1 SGHAT, CDR2 FQNNGV. V gave up 0 bases and J gave up 3 bases, with 17 bases separating them. The length of the CDR3 is 17 residues. The CDR3 nucleotides are TGTGCCAGCAGCTTAGACCTTCGGGGCGGTAAGCACACTGAAGCTTTCTTT. Its translation: CASSLDLRGGKHTEAFF.

The J gene is TRBJ2-7, the V gene TRBV4-1; 8 bases are shared with TRBD1. The V gene's germline CDR1 is MGHRA and CDR2 YSYEKL. Losses at the gene ends were 1 base for V and 1 base for J; bases not matched to a gene: 6. This CDR3 has 16 amino acids. The CDR3 loop is CASSQGQGAPSYEQYF. The CDR3 DNA reads TGCGCCAGCAGCCAAGGGCAGGGGGCGCCTTCCTACGAGCAGTACTTC.

This CDR3 is CAISENGPSSSYNEQFF. The CDR3 region has the DNA TGTGCCATCAGTGAGAATGGGCCGTCTAGCTCCTACAATGAGCAGTTCTTC. The J gene is TRBJ2-1, the V gene TRBV10-3; D gene ambiguous. The CDR3 contains 17 residues. The V end lost 2 bases, the J end lost 0 bases, and 14 bases lay between the germline ends. CDR1 and CDR2 (germline): ENHRY, SYGVKD.

This clone is a singleton in its sample. The chain has TRBV9 and TRBJ1-2; 7 bases align to TRBD1. Germline V CDR1 and CDR2: SGDLS, YYNGEE. J lost 8 bases, V lost 2 bases, and 6 bases had no gene match. The CDR3 runs to 13 residues. The CDR3, as DNA: TGTGCCAGCAGCGTCGACCAGGGGGGAGGCTACACCTTC. As protein: CASSVDQGGGYTF.

This clone was counted only a few times. This rearrangement joins TRBV28 to TRBJ1-2, with 10 bases that match TRBD1. With 3 bases clipped from V and 8 bases from J, the junction kept 9 bases outside the gene matches. The CDR3 sequence is 15 residues long. Germline values: CDR1 MDHEN, CDR2 SYDVKM. The CDR3 sequence is CASSFPGQGLRGYTF. CDR3 coding DNA: TGTGCCAGCAGTTTTCCGGGACAGGGGCTTCGCGGCTACACCTTC.

The rearrangement uses TRBV29-1 and TRBJ2-1; 7 nucleotides line up with TRBD1. CDR1 and CDR2 from the germline V gene are SQVTM and ANQGSEA. This CDR3 is built from 14 residues. The J segment lost 9 bases and the V segment lost 3 bases, leaving 11 bases of the junction unmatched. This CDR3 is CSVEATQGVGEQFF. For the CDR3, the DNA is TGCAGCGTTGAGGCAACCCAGGGGGTAGGTGAGCAGTTCTTC.

The V and J genes are TRBV13 and TRBJ2-2; D remains unclear. V was clipped by 0 bases and J by 7 bases, with 6 bases between them. CDR1 PRHDT and CDR2 FYEKMQ come from the germline V gene (reference sequence). There are 13 residues in the CDR3. CDR3: CASSLGNDGELFF. CDR3 DNA sequence: TGTGCCAGCAGCTTAGGCAACGACGGGGAGCTGTTTTTT. Looking up the rest from reference TRBV13 and TRBJ2-2 gives the full variable domain: AAGVIQSPRHLIKEKRETATLKCYPIPRHDTVYWYQQGPGQDPQFLISFYEKMQSDKGSIPDRFSAQQFSDYHSELNMSSLELGDSALYFCASSLGNDGELFFGEGSRLTVL.

This sequence joins TRBV7-2 and TRBJ2-2; 11 positions match TRBD2. Germline V gene lookup returns CDR1 SGHTA and CDR2 FQGNSA. The CDR3 covers 17 residues. Unmatched junction bases numbered 11, after V lost 6 bases and J lost 5 bases. The CDR3 DNA reads as TGTGCCAGCAGATTCACTAGCGGGAGAGGAGAAACCGGGGAGCTGTTTTTT. It specifies CASRFTSGRGETGELFF.

The chain uses TRBV25-1 and TRBJ2-7; the D gene is possibly TRBD2 (5 bases). Trimming pared 7 bases from V and 0 bases from J, leaving 13 bases between. This CDR3 region has 14 residues. CDR1 and CDR2 (germline): MGHDK, SYGVNS. The CDR3 nucleotides are TGTGCCAGCAACTCACAGCGGAGCTCCTACGAGCAGTACTTC. Its translation is CASNSQRSSYEQYF.

The chain carries TRBV6-5 and TRBJ2-7, with 8 bases matching TRBD2. The CDR3 loop spans 13 amino acids. Germline V lookup: CDR1 MNHEY, CDR2 SVGAGI. J lost 5 bases, V lost 5 bases, and 5 bases had no gene match. The CDR3 region is CASSKLADHEQYF. The CDR3 DNA reads as TGTGCCAGCAGTAAACTAGCGGACCACGAGCAGTACTTC.

The rearrangement joins TRBV5-1 to TRBJ2-5; D is perhaps TRBD1 or TRBD2 (6 bases each). Germline CDR1 reads SGHRS; CDR2 reads YFSETQ. V dropped 5 bases and J dropped 2 bases, with 22 bases sitting between them. CDR3 size: 17 residues. CDR3 DNA: TGCGCCAGCAGGAGGGGGACGGGACTTTCTAATCAAGAGACCCAGTACTTC. Amino acids: CASRRGTGLSNQETQYF.

The chain employs TRBV11-2 and TRBJ1-1, with 8 bases fitting TRBD1. CDR1 is SGHAT, CDR2 FQNNGV, per germline. The J segment lost 0 bases and the V segment lost 5 bases, leaving 5 bases of the junction unmatched. The CDR3 consists of 15 residues. This CDR3 reads CASSRQGKMNTEAFF. CDR3 nucleotides: TGTGCCAGCAGCCGACAGGGGAAAATGAACACTGAAGCTTTCTTT.

The chain uses TRBV7-9 and TRBJ1-2; D perhaps matches TRBD1 (5 bases). The germline V gene has CDR1 SEHNR and CDR2 FQNEAQ (reference sequence). CDR3 length: 15 residues. Trimming took off 3 bases at V and 4 bases at J, with 15 bases between the two ends. This CDR3 is CASSFRPGRGYGYTF. CDR3 nucleotide sequence: TGTGCCAGCAGCTTTAGACCTGGGAGGGGCTATGGCTACACCTTC.

This chain joins TRBV2 and TRBJ1-5; 8 nucleotides align to TRBD1. The CDR3 is made up of 14 amino acids. V gave up 6 bases and J gave up 2 bases; unmatched junction bases: 3. Germline V lookup: CDR1 SNHLY, CDR2 FYNNEI. The CDR3 sequence: CASSDRGGNQPQHF. The DNA of the CDR3 is TGTGCCAGCAGCGACAGGGGTGGCAATCAGCCCCAGCATTTT.

The J gene is TRBJ2-4, the V gene TRBV28; D gene ambiguous. The CDR3 has 11 residues. CDR1 is MDHEN and CDR2 is SYDVKM in the germline V gene. Trimming shortened V by 6 bases and J by 4 bases, and 4 bases separated the two germline ends. The CDR3 DNA reads as TGTGCCAGCAGCCGGAAAAACATTCAGTACTTC. Translated, it gives CASSRKNIQYF.

The chain employs TRBV7-2 and TRBJ1-2; D unresolved. The CDR3 length is 15 residues. CDR1 is SGHTA, CDR2 FQGNSA, per germline. Trimming cost V 1 base and J 4 bases, with 13 bases left between them. The CDR3 is CASSLGPGTGYGYTF. As DNA, the CDR3 is TGTGCCAGCAGCTTAGGGCCAGGAACGGGCTATGGCTACACCTTC.

The chain links TRBV27 to TRBJ2-1; TRBD2 matches at 12 bases. Germline CDR1 is MNHEY and CDR2 is SMNVEV (reference sequence). The CDR3 totals 18 residues. V lost 3 bases to trimming and J lost 4 bases; unmatched junction nucleotides: 10. The CDR3 DNA sequence: TGTGCCAGCAGTTTGACTAGCGGGAGAGGCACCCCTTACAATGAGCAGTTCTTC. As protein: CASSLTSGRGTPYNEQFF.

The chain carries TRBV5-1 and TRBJ2-1, with 8 bases aligning to TRBD1. J lost 0 bases, V lost 4 bases, and 3 bases had no gene match. The CDR3 has 15 residues. The germline gives CDR1 SGHRS, CDR2 YFSETQ. CDR3 in amino acids: CASSPGQGSYNEQFF. The CDR3 DNA sequence: TGCGCCAGCAGCCCCGGACAGGGCTCCTACAATGAGCAGTTCTTC.

The chain is built from TRBV28 and TRBJ2-5; 8 bases line up with TRBD1. The germline gives CDR1 MDHEN, CDR2 SYDVKM. The CDR3 contains 13 residues. The V and J ends lost 3 bases and 5 bases, in that order; junction bases with no gene match: 2. The CDR3 DNA reads as TGTGCCAGCAGTTTCTACAGGGGGGAGACCCAGTACTTC. The encoded protein is CASSFYRGETQYF. The full variable domain, rest sourced from reference TRBV28 and TRBJ2-5, is DVKVTQSSRYLVKRTGEKVFLECVQDMDHENMFWYRQDPGLGLRLIYFSYDVKMKEKGDIPEGYSVSREKKERFSLILESASTNQTSMYLCASSFYRGETQYFGPGTRLLVL.

The rearrangement uses TRBV7-9 and TRBJ2-7; 9 bases align to TRBD1. The CDR3 has 13 residues. The ends lost 8 bases at V and 3 bases at J; junction bases unmatched: 5. Germline V gene lookup returns CDR1 SEHNR and CDR2 FQNEAQ (reference sequence). The DNA for the CDR3 is TGTGCCAGCGGGGACAGGGATTTCTACGAGCAGTACTTC. Translation: CASGDRDFYEQYF.

Concerning this clone: Other DNA sequences within the sample encode an identical CDR3. The chain recombines TRBV11-2 with TRBJ2-5; D gene uncertain. Germline V gene lookup returns CDR1 SGHAT and CDR2 FQNNGV. Trimming shortened V by 4 bases and J by 2 bases, and 2 bases separated the two germline ends. The CDR3 loop spans 11 amino acids. CDR3 bases: TGTGCCAGCAGCTCTCAAGAGACCCAGTACTTC. It is translated as CASSSQETQYF.

The chain joins TRBV7-2 to TRBJ1-4; TRBD1 agrees at 11 bases. V trimming: 5 bases; J trimming: 6 bases; junction bases outside the gene matches: 5. Germline CDR1 is SGHTA and CDR2 is FQGNSA. The CDR3 sequence is 15 residues long. The CDR3 here is CASSHRDRGYEKLFF. The CDR3 bases are TGTGCCAGCAGCCACCGGGACAGGGGGTATGAAAAACTGTTTTTT.

The genes are TRBV30 and TRBJ2-2; TRBD2 matches 7 bases. Germline V gene lookup returns CDR1 GTSNPN and CDR2 SVGIG (reference sequence). The CDR3 length is 17 residues. Losses at the gene ends were 0 bases for V and 1 base for J; bases not matched to a gene: 8. The CDR3 reads CAWSVPSERGNTGELFF. In nucleotides, the CDR3 is TGTGCCTGGAGTGTACCTTCTGAGCGGGGGAACACCGGGGAGCTGTTTTTT.

The V call is TRBV9, the J call TRBJ2-3; TRBD2 matches 7 bases. Per germline, CDR1 SGDLS and CDR2 YYNGEE. The ends lost 5 bases at V and 6 bases at J; junction bases unmatched: 12. The CDR3 is 15 residues long. The CDR3 nucleotides read TGTGCCAGCAGAAATGGCGGGAGAGAGAGTGATACGCAGTATTTT. It specifies CASRNGGRESDTQYF.

The V gene is TRBV5-6, the J gene TRBJ1-1, with D maybe TRBD1 (5 bases). Trimming cost V 4 bases and J 1 base, with 17 bases left between them. This CDR3 comprises 16 residues. Germline V gene sequence: CDR1 SGHDT, CDR2 YYEEEE. CDR3: CASSLSDSSRNTEAFF. CDR3 DNA sequence: TGTGCCAGCAGCCTTAGCGACAGTTCAAGGAACACTGAAGCTTTCTTT.

This chain connects TRBV7-8 to TRBJ2-3; D is perhaps TRBD1 or TRBD2 (5 bases each). Deletions cut 1 base from V and 8 bases from J, with 19 bases between. CDR1 SGHVS and CDR2 FQNEAQ come from the germline V gene. This CDR3 spans 16 amino acids. CDR3 region: CASSLVSGTRPGTQYF. DNA for the CDR3: TGTGCCAGCAGCTTAGTCTCCGGGACCCGCCCGGGTACGCAGTATTTT.

Here the CDR3 reads CASSPDTSGRVHEQFF. DNA for the CDR3: TGTGCCAGTAGTCCGGATACTAGCGGGAGGGTGCATGAGCAGTTCTTC. V and J are TRBV19 and TRBJ2-1, with TRBD2 matching 13 bases. The V segment lost 5 bases and the J segment 8 bases; nucleotides outside the gene matches: 9. CDR1 and CDR2 from the germline V gene are LNHDA and SQIVND (reference sequence). The CDR3 spans 16 residues.

The V call is TRBV28, the J call TRBJ2-7; D is perhaps TRBD1 (5 bases). The CDR3 sequence is 16 residues long. V lost 7 bases to trimming and J lost 2 bases, with 21 bases between them. Germline CDR1 reads MDHEN; CDR2 reads SYDVKM. CDR3 region: CASTHSRGVRTYEQYF. CDR3 DNA: TGTGCCAGCACCCATTCAAGGGGTGTACGGACCTACGAGCAGTACTTC.

The chain employs TRBV7-2 and TRBJ2-7; 8 bases match TRBD2. Germline V gene sequence: CDR1 SGHTA, CDR2 FQGNSA. The CDR3 length is 15 residues. The V segment lost 8 bases and the J segment 5 bases; nucleotides outside the gene matches: 14. The CDR3 loop is CASGNPGLGTHEQYF. CDR3 coding DNA: TGTGCCAGCGGTAATCCGGGACTAGGTACACACGAGCAGTACTTC.

This sequence joins TRBV7-9 and TRBJ2-1; D might be TRBD1 (7 bases). The CDR3 has 18 residues. The V gene's germline CDR1 is SEHNR and CDR2 FQNEAQ (reference sequence). The V end lost 1 base, the J end lost 13 bases, and 29 bases lay between the germline ends. The CDR3 DNA sequence: TGTGCCAGCAGCTTAGGGGGACTTGGGACAGCTACTACAATGAGTCAGTTCTTC. Translating gives CASSLGGLGTATTMSQFF.

This chain joins TRBV30 and TRBJ2-7; a possible D gene is TRBD1 (7 bases). V gave up 8 bases and J gave up 5 bases, with 19 bases separating them. The germline V gene has CDR1 GTSNPN and CDR2 SVGIG (reference sequence). The CDR3 is made up of 13 amino acids. The CDR3 nucleotides are TGTGCCACATCCAGGGGGGATATCCACGAGCAGTACTTC. Amino acid sequence: CATSRGDIHEQYF.